This T cell receptor beta chain was identified in a study of blood T cell repertoires in COVID-19. Study in general: There were acute and convalescent COVID-19 samples, and they came from the United States, Italy and Spain. PBMCs, B-cell-depleted T cells, or T cells provided the cDNA or gDNA that made up the material.

Original processing methods: Estimation of nucleated cell counts relied on the amplification of reference gene primers. Using immunoSEQ multiplex PCR, the repertoire was profiled, and TCRdb retains in-frame clones only, with some absent. V, J and clone size reflect that table, while D and trimming were determined from the DNA. Of just under 40,000 clones listed, around 86% are singletons. J gave up 7 bases and V 7 bases, and 4 bases lay outside the gene matches. Germline V gene data show CDR1 as SNHLY and CDR2 as FYNNEI. CDR3 length: 13 residues. The sequence derives from a man aged 45-60 years with active or convalescent COVID-19. Sequenced input: peripheral blood. The rearrangement links TRBV2 to TRBJ2-1, with 10 bases that match TRBD1. This CDR3 reads CASIMDRGNEQFF. For the CDR3, the DNA is TGTGCCAGCATTATGGACAGGGGGAATGAGCAGTTCTTC.